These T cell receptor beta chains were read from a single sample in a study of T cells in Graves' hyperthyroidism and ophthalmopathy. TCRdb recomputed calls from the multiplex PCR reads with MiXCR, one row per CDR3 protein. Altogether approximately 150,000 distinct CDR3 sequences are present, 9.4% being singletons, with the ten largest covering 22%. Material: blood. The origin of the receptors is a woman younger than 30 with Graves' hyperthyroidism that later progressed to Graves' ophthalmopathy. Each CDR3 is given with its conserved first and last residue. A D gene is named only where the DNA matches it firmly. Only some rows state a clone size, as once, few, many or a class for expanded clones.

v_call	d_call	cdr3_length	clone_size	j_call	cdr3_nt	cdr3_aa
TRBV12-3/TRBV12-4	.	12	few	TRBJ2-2	TGTGCCAGCAGTTTATTGGGGGGGGAGCTGTTTTTT	CASSLLGGELFF
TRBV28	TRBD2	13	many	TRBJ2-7	TGTGCCAGCACCCTAGGCGGGGGTTACGAGCAGTACTTC	CASTLGGGYEQYF
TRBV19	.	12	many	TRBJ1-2	TGTGCCAGTAGGTCCGGGAGTCGGGGCTACACCTTC	CASRSGSRGYTF
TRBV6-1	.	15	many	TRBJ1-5	TGTGCCAGCAGTGAAATAAGGTTGCCTATCTGGCCCCAGCATTTT	CASSEIRLPIWPQHF
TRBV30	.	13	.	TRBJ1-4	TGTGCCTGGAGATCGGGGATTAATGAAAAACTGTTTTTT	CAWRSGINEKLFF
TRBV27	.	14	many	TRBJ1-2	TGTGCCAGCAGTTTATCCCGGACTAACTATGGCTACACCTTC	CASSLSRTNYGYTF
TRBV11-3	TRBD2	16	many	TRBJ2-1	TGTGCCAGCAGCTTAGTATTTAGCGGGAGGGCCAATGAGCAGTTCTTC	CASSLVFSGRANEQFF
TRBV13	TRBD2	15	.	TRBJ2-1	TGTGCCAGCAGCTCCACAGGACTAGCTGACAATGAGCAGTTCTTC	CASSSTGLADNEQFF
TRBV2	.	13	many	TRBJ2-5	TGTGCCAGCAGGGGGGGAACGAAGGAGACCCAGTACTTC	CASRGGTKETQYF
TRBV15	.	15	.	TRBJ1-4	TGTGCCACCAGCAGAGAGGGACAAACGGAGGAAAAACTGTTTTTT	CATSREGQTEEKLFF
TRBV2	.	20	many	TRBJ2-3	TGTGCCAGCACCCTAAGGGCTATCCACCGGGAATCAAATAGCACAGATACGCAGTATTTT	CASTLRAIHRESNSTDTQYF
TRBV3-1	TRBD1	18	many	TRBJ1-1	TGTGCCAGCAGCCAAGATGGCTGGGGGACAGGGTCTTTCACTGAAGCTTTCTTT	CASSQDGWGTGSFTEAFF
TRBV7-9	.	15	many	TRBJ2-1	TGTGCCAGCAACGACGGGGGCCGCTCCTACAATGAGCAGTTCTTC	CASNDGGRSYNEQFF
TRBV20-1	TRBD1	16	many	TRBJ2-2	TGCAGTGCTAGAGATCCGGAGACAGGGATACACCGGGAGCTGTTTTTT	CSARDPETGIHRELFF
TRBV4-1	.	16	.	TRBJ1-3	TGCGCCAGCAGCCAGATGCGCATCTCTCCCCGAAACACCATATATTTT	CASSQMRISPRNTIYF
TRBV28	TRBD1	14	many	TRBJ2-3	TGTGCCAGCAACATAGGGGGCGCGACAGATACGCAGTATTTT	CASNIGGATDTQYF
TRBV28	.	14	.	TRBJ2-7	TGTGCCAGCAGTTTATTTTGGGGGGACTACGAGCAGTACTTC	CASSLFWGDYEQYF
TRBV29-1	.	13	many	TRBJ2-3	TGCAGCGTTGAGGGAAGCGGCACAGATACGCAGTATTTT	CSVEGSGTDTQYF
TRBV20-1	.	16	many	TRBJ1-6	TGCAGTGCTAGTAAGGGAGGGTCGGTTTATAATTCACCCCTCCACTTT	CSASKGGSVYNSPLHF
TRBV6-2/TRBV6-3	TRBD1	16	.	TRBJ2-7	TGTGCCAGCAGCCCCCACAAGGACAGGGAGCCCTACGAGCAGTACTTC	CASSPHKDREPYEQYF
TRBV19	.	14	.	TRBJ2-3	TGTGCCAGTAGTATAAACAGGGCTTCAGATACGCAGTATTTT	CASSINRASDTQYF
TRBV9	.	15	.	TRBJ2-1	TGTGCCAGCAGCGCCCTAGCGAGCCTCTACAATGAGCAGTTCTTC	CASSALASLYNEQFF
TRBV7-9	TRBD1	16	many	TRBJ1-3	TGTGCCAGCAGCTACCTGGACAGGGGCTCTGGAAACACCATATATTTT	CASSYLDRGSGNTIYF
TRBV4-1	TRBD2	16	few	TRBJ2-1	TGCGCCAGCAGCCAAACGGGACTAGCGGGAGGCTATGAGCAGTTCTTC	CASSQTGLAGGYEQFF
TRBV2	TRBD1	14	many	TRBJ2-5	TGTGCCAGCAGTCAGACAGGGGTCGCGGAGACCCAGTACTTC	CASSQTGVAETQYF
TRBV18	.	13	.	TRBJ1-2	TGTGCCAGCTCACCAGAGGGCTGGTATGGCTACACCTTC	CASSPEGWYGYTF
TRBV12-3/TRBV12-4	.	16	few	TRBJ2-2	TGTGCCAGCACCAGCCGCGGGGTCACGAACACCGGGGAGCTGTCTTTT	CASTSRGVTNTGELSF
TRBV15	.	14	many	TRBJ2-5	TGTGCCACCAGCAGAGAGGGCCACAGGGAGACCCAGTACTTC	CATSREGHRETQYF
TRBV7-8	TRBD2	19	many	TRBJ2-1	TGTGCCAGCAGCTCGCAGGGACTAGCGGGATCTGGTTCCTACAATGAGCAGTTCTTC	CASSSQGLAGSGSYNEQFF
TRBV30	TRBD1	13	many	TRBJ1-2	TGTGCCTGGAGTGGACGGACAGGGAATGGCTACACCTTC	CAWSGRTGNGYTF
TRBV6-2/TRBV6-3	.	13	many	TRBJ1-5	TGTGCCAGCGGCAGGGGTGACAATCAGCCCCAGCATTTT	CASGRGDNQPQHF
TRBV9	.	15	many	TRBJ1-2	TGTGCCAGCAGCGGTGGGGGGGAAGGTGTGAAAGGCTACACCTTC	CASSGGGEGVKGYTF
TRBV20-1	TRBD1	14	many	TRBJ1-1	TGCAGTGCTAGACCCGACAGGGGAGGGACTGAAGCTTTCTTT	CSARPDRGGTEAFF
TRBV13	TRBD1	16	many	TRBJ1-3	TGTGCCAGCAGCTCGGACAGGGGGCCCTCTGGAAACACCATATATTTT	CASSSDRGPSGNTIYF
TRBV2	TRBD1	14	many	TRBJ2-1	TGTGCAAACAAAGGACAGGGGGCTAGGAATGAGCAGTTCTTC	CANKGQGARNEQFF
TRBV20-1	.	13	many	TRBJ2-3	TGCAGTGCTAGGTCCGGGGGTACAGATACGCAGTATTTT	CSARSGGTDTQYF
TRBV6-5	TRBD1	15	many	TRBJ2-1	TGTGCCAGCAGTTACTGGGGACAGGGATACAATGAGCAGTTCTTC	CASSYWGQGYNEQFF
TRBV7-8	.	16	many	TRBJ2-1	TGTGCCAGCAGCACAGCCCCCCAGATCCTCTACAATGAGCAGTTCTTC	CASSTAPQILYNEQFF
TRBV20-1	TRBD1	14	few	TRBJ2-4	TGCAGTGCTAGACCGGGACAGGGAATCCCCATTCAGTACTTC	CSARPGQGIPIQYF
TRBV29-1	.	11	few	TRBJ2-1	TGCAGCGTTGATGTCGGCGATGAGCAGTTCTTC	CSVDVGDEQFF
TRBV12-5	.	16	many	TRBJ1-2	TGTGCTAGTGGTTTGGTATTCTCGTCCGGCTTCGAAGGCTACACCTTC	CASGLVFSSGFEGYTF
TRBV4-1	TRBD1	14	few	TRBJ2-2	TGCGCCAGCAGCCAAGCGGGACAGACCGGGGAGCTGTTTTTT	CASSQAGQTGELFF
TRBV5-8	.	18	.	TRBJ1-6	TGTGCCAGCAGCTTGGCGATGAGGGGGTACTCCTATAATTCACCCCTCCACTTT	CASSLAMRGYSYNSPLHF
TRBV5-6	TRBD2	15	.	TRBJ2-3	TGTGCCAGCAGGCCGTCAGCGGGAGCCACAGATACGCAGTATTTT	CASRPSAGATDTQYF
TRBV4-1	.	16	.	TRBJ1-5	TGCGCCAGCAGCCAAGTAATTGGGGAAAAGAAGCAGCCCCAGCATTTT	CASSQVIGEKKQPQHF
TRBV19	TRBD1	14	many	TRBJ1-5	TGTGCCAGTAGTATACAGGGGGCCTATCAGCCCCAGCATTTT	CASSIQGAYQPQHF
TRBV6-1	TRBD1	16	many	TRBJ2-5	TGTGCCAGCAGAGACCGGGACAGGGGGCTTCAAGAGACCCAGTACTTC	CASRDRDRGLQETQYF
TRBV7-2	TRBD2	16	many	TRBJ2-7	TGTGCCAGCAGCATCCCGGGACTAGCGGGGGAAAACGAGCAGTACTTC	CASSIPGLAGENEQYF